This T cell receptor (beta chain) appears in the sequencing data of a study of CD8 T cells in Susac syndrome (dated by TCRdb to the late 2010s). About the full investigation: Whether CD8+ T cell activation and differentiation in Susac syndrome was antigen driven was tested using repertoire sequencing.

On this clonotype itself: Its antigen is still unknown. Base qualities are not recorded, but no much larger clone differs from it by a single base.

High-throughput TCR beta sequencing profiled peripheral blood CD8+ and CD4+ T cells from healthy donors, Susac syndrome patients and multiple sclerosis patients. Multiple sclerosis controls were treatment-naive patients with stable or active relapsing-remitting disease fulfilling revised McDonald criteria. Bulk CD8+ and CD4+ T cells were purified magnetically by negative isolation, whereas CD8+ TEMRA cells were enriched by FACS. Blood was drawn into EDTA tubes, processed within 24 hours, and PBMCs were isolated by density gradient centrifugation. PBMCs intended for TCR sequencing were cryopreserved in liquid nitrogen and were subsequently thawed in a 37 degrees C water bath. The sorted or isolated CD4+, CD8+ and CD8+ TEMRA cells reached a purity of at least 90%. The germline V gene provides CDR1 WSHSY and CDR2 SAAADI. The CDR3 spans 17 residues, from the cysteine through the phenylalanine. The entry retains the CDR3 DNA only, 51 bases that are in frame from base 1. Between the V and J ends, shortened by 2 bases and 1 base respectively, the junction contains 17 bases.

RNA was extracted using the RNeasy kit, and about 0.45 to 1 microgram was reverse transcribed with random hexamers. The immunoSEQ multiplex PCR assay, covering 54 Vbeta and 13 Jbeta segments, was used to amplify TCR beta CDR3 regions. Bias from PCR amplification was corrected by using a synthetic template baseline for primer optimization and for computational correction. The original methods were these. Only productive sequences were kept, with reads annotated to V, D and J genes according to IMGT and analyzed in immunoSEQ Analyzer. Clonality was computed as one minus Shannon entropy normalized by log2 of the number of productive unique sequences. For each patient and control, public and private clones were evaluated within the 100 most prevalent clones. Clones were defined as Susac-specific when absent from the healthy and MS cohorts, from about 970 published viral clones and from other ImmuneACCESS disease sequences. TCRdb trimmed the raw reads at Q25, called clones with MiXCR and kept productive beta chains. Here each entry gathers all rows of one CDR3 protein and keeps the most common genes and DNA. TCRdb assigned the V and J calls; the authors' analysis was not used. This sample has about 300,000 distinct CDR3 sequences in its table, and 90% to 95% of those were observed once. The ten top clones hold 0.065% of the sample.

Study-wide conclusions, independent of this receptor: The TCR sequencing and HLA analysis was acknowledged to have included a relatively small number of individuals.

The chain is encoded by TRBV10-2 joined to TRBJ2-5; no D segment can be confidently identified. This clonotype was sampled from a human donor with multiple sclerosis. The sequenced material came from CD4+ T cells from PBMCs. The CDR3 amino acid sequence is: CASSEPRLFPFQETQYF. The DNA sequence reads TGCGCCAGCAGTGAGCCCCGTCTCTTTCCCTTCCAAGAGACCCAGTACTTC.